This T cell receptor beta chain was sequenced during a study (dated by TCRdb to the mid-2010s). Regarding the research as a whole: The study set out to test whether tumor-infiltrating Tregs in breast cancer get recruited from blood Tregs or are instead converted in situ from other CD4+ T cell subsets. General findings and caveats noted by the study authors: Tumor-infiltrating Treg TCR alpha and beta sequences overlapped most with tumor naive CD4+ T cells, then with blood naive CD4+ T cells. The validation in the larger cohort was limited to a single TCR beta V-J rearrangement instead of whole repertoires. Tumor memory CD4+ T cell TCR gene usage was found to cluster with blood and lymph node memory CD4+ cells and with lymph node naive CD4+ cells.

Cells that were CD4+CD25+CD127-/low were isolated as Tregs. Tregs, naive and memory CD4+ T cells from tumor, blood and ipsilateral draining lymph nodes of 4 or 5 breast cancer patients underwent full-length TCR alpha and beta sequencing. Tumor tissue and lymph nodes from ipsilateral axillary dissection were perfused with PBS, minced and digested with collagenase I and hyaluronidase. Mononuclear cells from lymph nodes or roughly 54 ml of peripheral blood were isolated by Ficoll density gradient centrifugation. A purity exceeding 90% was confirmed by FACS for the sorted cell populations. For this clonotype: The antigen this receptor binds is unknown. No qualities accompany the bases; no much larger clone lies one base away.

V gives up 5 bases and J gives up 6 bases, and the segment between their germline ends measures 14 bases. The CDR3 sequence holds 13 residues, the cysteine and phenylalanine included. Solely the CDR3 DNA is kept, with 39 bases framed from the first base. Full-length TCR variable regions were amplified by 5' RACE PCR with constant-region reverse primers, followed by semi-nested PCR with Nested Universal Primer A. Using the ReliaPrep RNA Cell Miniprep System, total RNA was extracted, and the SMARTer RACE 5'/3' Kit was then used to reverse transcribe the RNA into 5'RACE-ready cDNA. An Illumina MiSeq was used to sequence the full-length TCR alpha and beta libraries, which had been barcoded with multiplex adaptors. Per the original workflow: Sequencing data were pooled across the five patients for each of nine subset-tissue groups and compared by unsupervised clustering of TCR gene usage. The Morisita-Horn index, with shared sequences weighted by their contribution to each repertoire, was used to calculate repertoire similarity. TCRdb applied fastp at Q25 and MiXCR to the public reads, then kept only in-frame beta chains. Merged by CDR3 protein, the rows form single entries marked with the most common genes and DNA. V and J calls and clone size were set by TCRdb, not the authors. The sample table holds around 9,700 distinct CDR3 sequences, of which roughly three fifths were seen once. The ten largest clones capture around 6.4% of the sample.

Sequenced sample: Tregs sorted from a lymph node. This receptor chain uses TRBV12-3 or TRBV12-4 and TRBJ2-7; the D gene could be TRBD1 or TRBD2, each one agreeing over 6 bases. The clonotype originates from a female donor with breast cancer. The CDR3 region: CASSRRRGFEQYF. The DNA is as follows: TGTGCCAGCAGTCGAAGGAGGGGGTTCGAGCAGTACTTC.